The 27 T cell receptor beta chains in this list originate from one sample, sequenced in a study of OX40 agonist ivuxolimab in advanced cancers. The table came from immunoSEQ multiplex PCR; TCRdb's copy has only in-frame clones and leaves some out. The repertoire includes tens of thousands of clones, approximately 89% of them detected once, and 15% to 20% sits in the top ten. Sequencing was performed on CD4+ or CD8+ T cells sorted from blood, taken in a trial of the OX40 agonist ivuxolimab. The receptors here all came from an adult with an advanced solid tumor such as melanoma, head and neck, liver or kidney cancer.

V and J are TRBV2 and TRBJ1-5; D perhaps matches TRBD1 (5 bases). The CDR3 length is 18 residues. The V end was cut by 1 base, the J end by 5 bases, with 21 bases between. Germline V gene data show CDR1 as SNHLY and CDR2 as FYNNEI. The CDR3 here is CASSEEEEDSWFHQPQHF. The CDR3, as DNA: TGTGCCAGCAGTGAAGAAGAGGAAGACAGCTGGTTTCATCAGCCCCAGCATTTT.

This chain uses TRBV4-1 with TRBJ1-4, with 7 bases that match TRBD1. The CDR3 totals 15 residues. Germline loops: CDR1 MGHRA, CDR2 YSYEKL. Losses at the gene ends were 3 bases for V and 8 bases for J; bases not matched to a gene: 9. In DNA form, the CDR3 reads TGCGCCAGCAGCCAGGAAAACAGGGGTTCGGAAAAACTGTTTTTT. Its protein is CASSQENRGSEKLFF.

This clone was seen once. This sequence joins TRBV27 and TRBJ1-5; D is undetermined. Between the trimmed V and J ends, which lost 6 bases and 2 bases, there was a span of 11 bases. Germline V CDR1 and CDR2: MNHEY, SMNVEV (reference sequence). This CDR3 is built from 14 residues. The CDR3 region has the DNA TGTGCCAGCAGGCCGGGAAAAGGCAATCAGCCCCAGCATTTT. It translates to CASRPGKGNQPQHF.

The genes are TRBV5-1 and TRBJ1-1; D uncertain. The CDR3 spans 11 residues. Trimming took 7 bases from V and 5 from J, leaving 9 bases between them. The V gene's germline CDR1 is SGHRS and CDR2 YFSETQ. The CDR3 DNA follows: TGCGCCAGCCGATTAGGGACTGAAGCTTTCTTT. It encodes CASRLGTEAFF.

The J gene is TRBJ2-7, the V gene TRBV5-6, with D perhaps TRBD2 (5 bases). Germline V gene sequence: CDR1 SGHDT, CDR2 YYEEEE. This CDR3 is built from 16 residues. The V and J ends lost 4 bases and 1 base respectively, with 18 bases between them. As DNA, the CDR3 is TGTGCCAGCAGCCGGGCACTAGGCGCGAGTTCCTACGAGCAGTACTTC. It yields the protein CASSRALGASSYEQYF.

V is TRBV7-9 and J is TRBJ2-5, with unresolved D. Germline-derived CDR1 and CDR2 are SEHNR and FQNEAQ (reference sequence). Deletions cut 5 bases from V and 5 bases from J, with 12 bases between. The CDR3 consists of 13 residues. The CDR3 loop is CASSPQRQETQYF. For the CDR3, the DNA is TGTGCCAGCAGCCCCCAAAGGCAGGAGACCCAGTACTTC.

The chain joins TRBV11-2 to TRBJ2-7, with TRBD2 matching over 7 bases. Germline V gene sequence: CDR1 SGHAT, CDR2 FQNNGV. V gave up 2 bases and J gave up 6 bases; unmatched junction bases: 7. The CDR3 totals 14 residues. As DNA, the CDR3 is TGTGCCAGCAGCTTAATTCAGCGGGATTCCGAGCAGTACTTC. Translation gives CASSLIQRDSEQYF.

The genes are TRBV7-8 and TRBJ2-1; D not resolved. The CDR3 contains 13 residues. Germline V gives CDR1 SGHVS, CDR2 FQNEAQ. Trimming removed 5 bases from V and 4 bases from J, with 9 bases in between. CDR3 sequence reads: CASSMGHYNEQFF. The CDR3 coding sequence is TGTGCCAGCAGCATGGGCCATTACAATGAGCAGTTCTTC.

The chain is built from TRBV10-3 and TRBJ1-5; 10 bases agree with TRBD1. The CDR3 is made up of 16 amino acids. Trimming removed 6 bases from V and 2 bases from J; junction bases left unmatched: 7. Germline V gives CDR1 ENHRY, CDR2 SYGVKD. Written as DNA, the CDR3 is TGTGCCATCAGCAAGACAGGGGGCGATGGCAATCAGCCCCAGCATTTT. This gives the protein CAISKTGGDGNQPQHF.

J is TRBJ1-2 and V is TRBV7-9, with D possibly matching TRBD1 (5 bases). Germline V gives CDR1 SEHNR, CDR2 FQNEAQ (reference sequence). This CDR3 spans 16 amino acids. Trimming removed 8 bases at V and 1 base at J, with 20 bases between. CDR3 amino acids: CASRADNRGGNYGYTF. The DNA for the CDR3 is TGTGCCAGCCGGGCGGACAACCGCGGTGGTAACTATGGCTACACCTTC.

The rearrangement uses TRBV5-4 and TRBJ2-2; 9 bases are shared with TRBD1. Germline V lookup: CDR1 SGHNT, CDR2 YYREEE (reference sequence). CDR3 size: 16 residues. Trimming cost V 4 bases and J 4 bases; bases outside gene matches: 8. The CDR3 DNA follows: TGTGCCAGCAGCCCCCTAGGGACAGGGACCACCGGGGAGCTGTTTTTT. It translates to CASSPLGTGTTGELFF.

The chain employs TRBV7-3 and TRBJ2-3; 11 bases match TRBD2. Germline CDR1 is SGHTA and CDR2 is FQGTGA. The CDR3 is made up of 16 amino acids. The trim removed 2 bases at V and 6 bases at J, leaving 7 bases unmatched. As DNA, the CDR3 is TGTGCCAGCAGCTTATGGGGACTAGCGGCTGGGGATACGCAGTATTTT. This codes for CASSLWGLAAGDTQYF.

The V call is TRBV9, the J call TRBJ2-1, with a weak D call TRBD2 (6 bases). CDR1 and CDR2 (germline): SGDLS, YYNGEE. The CDR3 runs to 18 residues. V lost 1 base to trimming and J lost 0 bases, with 17 bases between them. CDR3 protein: CASSVKAGLRDSYNEQFF. The CDR3 region has the DNA TGTGCCAGCAGCGTAAAAGCGGGCCTTAGAGACTCCTACAATGAGCAGTTCTTC.

The chain is built from TRBV19 and TRBJ2-6; D tentatively fits TRBD1 or TRBD2 (5 bases each). The CDR3 is 18 amino acids. The germline V gene encodes CDR1 LNHDA and CDR2 SQIVND (reference sequence). V shed 1 base and J shed 0 bases, with 13 bases lying between them. CDR3 protein: CASSIAGPWGSGANVLTF. The CDR3 DNA sequence: TGTGCCAGTAGTATAGCGGGACCATGGGGCTCTGGGGCCAACGTCCTGACTTTC.

This rearrangement joins TRBV7-9 to TRBJ1-1; tentatively, D is TRBD1 (5 bases). V was clipped by 6 bases and J by 3 bases, with 14 bases between them. Germline CDR1 SEHNR, CDR2 FQNEAQ (reference sequence). This CDR3 comprises 14 residues. Here the CDR3 reads CASRPGPSDTEAFF. The CDR3 DNA follows: TGTGCCAGCAGACCGGGACCGAGCGACACTGAAGCTTTCTTT.

V usage is TRBV27 and J usage is TRBJ2-1; 8 nucleotides match TRBD2. This CDR3 has 15 residues. The germline V gene has CDR1 MNHEY and CDR2 SMNVEV (reference sequence). With V trimmed by 2 bases and J by 2 bases, 2 bases remained unmatched. The CDR3 coding sequence is TGTGCCAGCAGTTTAGAACTAGCGGCCTACAATGAGCAGTTCTTC. As protein: CASSLELAAYNEQFF.

V usage is TRBV6-1 and J usage is TRBJ2-7; D unresolved. This CDR3 region has 13 residues. Per the germline V gene, CDR1 is MNHNS and CDR2 is SASEGT. V dropped 2 bases and J dropped 0 bases, with 5 bases sitting between them. The CDR3 sequence: CASSELSSYEQYF. Here the CDR3 DNA reads TGTGCCAGCAGTGAATTAAGCTCCTACGAGCAGTACTTC.

V is TRBV27 and J is TRBJ1-1; the match to TRBD1 covers 9 bases. V lost 5 bases, J lost 0 bases, and 7 bases stayed unmatched. The CDR3 spans 16 residues. In germline, CDR1 is MNHEY, CDR2 SMNVEV (reference sequence). The CDR3 DNA reads as TGTGCCAGCAGTCTACATTACAGGGGGCTGAACACTGAAGCTTTCTTT. Encoded protein: CASSLHYRGLNTEAFF.

The V and J genes are TRBV19 and TRBJ2-1; a possible D gene is TRBD2 (6 bases). The CDR3 has 12 amino acids. Per germline, CDR1 LNHDA and CDR2 SQIVND (reference sequence). V lost 6 bases to trimming and J lost 14 bases, with 17 bases between them. The CDR3 spells CASRGRDWSEFF. CDR3 nucleotides: TGTGCCAGTAGGGGTCGGGACTGGTCGGAGTTCTTC.

The chain joins TRBV7-9 to TRBJ1-1, with D unclear. The V gene lost 5 bases and the J gene lost 6 bases, with 10 bases spanning the gap. In germline, CDR1 is SEHNR, CDR2 FQNEAQ (reference sequence). CDR3 length: 12 amino acids. This CDR3 reads CASSHRTSEAFF. For the CDR3, the DNA is TGTGCCAGCAGCCACCGGACTTCTGAAGCTTTCTTT.

This clone was detected only once. J is TRBJ2-1 and V is TRBV9; the match to TRBD2 covers 9 bases. The length of the CDR3 is 15 residues. V trimming: 0 bases; J trimming: 6 bases; junction bases outside the gene matches: 4. Germline CDR1 SGDLS, CDR2 YYNGEE. The chain's CDR3 is CASSVGSGSPNEQFF. In DNA, the CDR3 is TGTGCCAGCAGCGTAGGTAGCGGGAGCCCCAATGAGCAGTTCTTC.

This clone was picked up one time. This chain's CDR3 is CASSAGGNTEAFF. The CDR3 DNA is TGTGCCAGCAGCGCCGGGGGCAACACTGAAGCTTTCTTT. The chain combines TRBV9 with TRBJ1-1; possibly TRBD1 for D (6 bases). Germline assignment: CDR1 SGDLS and CDR2 YYNGEE. The CDR3 spans 13 residues. Trimming shortened V by 3 bases and J by 2 bases, and 8 bases separated the two germline ends.

V is TRBV4-3 and J is TRBJ1-1; no definite D call. CDR3 length: 11 amino acids. Per the germline V gene, CDR1 is LGHNA and CDR2 is YSLEER. V was clipped by 1 base and J by 7 bases, with 4 bases between them. This CDR3 reads CASSQGLEAFF. The CDR3, as DNA: TGCGCCAGCAGCCAAGGCCTTGAAGCTTTCTTT.

The J gene is TRBJ2-7, the V gene TRBV7-2; D gene uncertain. Germline assignment: CDR1 SGHTA and CDR2 FQGNSA. CDR3 length: 16 amino acids. Trimming cost V 5 bases and J 2 bases, with 19 bases left between them. Here the CDR3 DNA reads TGTGCCAGCAGCCCGACCTTCCCAGGACCCCCCTACGAGCAGTACTTC. It is translated as CASSPTFPGPPYEQYF.

The chain employs TRBV19 and TRBJ1-1, with a tentative D call TRBD1 (5 bases). Trimming left V 6 bases short and J 1 base short, with 18 bases between. From germline, CDR1 is LNHDA and CDR2 SQIVND (reference sequence). The CDR3 has 16 amino acids. In DNA, the CDR3 is TGTGCCAGTAGCCTTGGGGCGAGGCGGGGGAACACTGAAGCTTTCTTT. Amino acids: CASSLGARRGNTEAFF.

The rearrangement uses TRBV28 and TRBJ2-7; possibly TRBD1 for D (6 bases). V was trimmed by 4 bases and J by 2 bases, leaving 15 bases between them. The germline CDR1 and CDR2 sequences are MDHEN and SYDVKM. This CDR3 comprises 15 residues. The CDR3 bases are TGTGCCAGCAGTTCACCGGGACAAGGCGCCTACGAGCAGTACTTC. Translated, it gives CASSSPGQGAYEQYF.

The chain couples TRBV2 to TRBJ2-2; the match to TRBD1 covers 7 bases. V was pared by 2 bases and J by 3 bases, with 12 bases of the junction left unmatched. The CDR3 sequence is 18 residues long. Germline values: CDR1 SNHLY, CDR2 FYNNEI. CDR3 residues: CASSENTGTDFYTGELFF. CDR3 nucleotide sequence: TGTGCCAGCAGTGAAAACACCGGGACAGACTTTTACACCGGGGAGCTGTTTTTT.